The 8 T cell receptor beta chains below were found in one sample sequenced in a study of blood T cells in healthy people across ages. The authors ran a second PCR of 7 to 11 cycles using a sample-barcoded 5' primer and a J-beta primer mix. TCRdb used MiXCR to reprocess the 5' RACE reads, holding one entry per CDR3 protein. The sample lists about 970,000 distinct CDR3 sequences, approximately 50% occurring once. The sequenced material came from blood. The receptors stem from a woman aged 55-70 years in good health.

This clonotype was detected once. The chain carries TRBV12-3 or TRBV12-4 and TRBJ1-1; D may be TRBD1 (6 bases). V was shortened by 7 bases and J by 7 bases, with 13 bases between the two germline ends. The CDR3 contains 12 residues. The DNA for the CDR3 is TGTGCCAGCACTCAGACAGGTCTTGAAGCTTTCTTT. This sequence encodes CASTQTGLEAFF.

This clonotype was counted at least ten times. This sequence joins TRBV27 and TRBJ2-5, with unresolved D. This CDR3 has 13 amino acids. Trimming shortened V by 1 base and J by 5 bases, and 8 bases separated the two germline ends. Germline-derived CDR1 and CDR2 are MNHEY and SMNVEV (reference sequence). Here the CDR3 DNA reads TGTGCCAGCAGTTTATGGGTGGGGGAGACCCAGTACTTC. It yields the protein CASSLWVGETQYF.

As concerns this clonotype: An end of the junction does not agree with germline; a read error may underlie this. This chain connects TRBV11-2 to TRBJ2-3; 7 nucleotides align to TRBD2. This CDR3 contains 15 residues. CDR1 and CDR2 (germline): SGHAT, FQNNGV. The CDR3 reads CASSLGRGSTDTQYF. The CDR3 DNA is TGTGCCAGCAGTTTAGGGCGGGGGAGCACAGATACGCAGTATTTT.

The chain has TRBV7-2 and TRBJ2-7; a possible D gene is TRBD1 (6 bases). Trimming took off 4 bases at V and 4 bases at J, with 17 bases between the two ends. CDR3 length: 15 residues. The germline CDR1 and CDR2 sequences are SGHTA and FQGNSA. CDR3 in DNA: TGTGCCAGCAGCTGGGGGCTGGGAGCCTCTTACGAGCAGTACTTC. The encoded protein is CASSWGLGASYEQYF. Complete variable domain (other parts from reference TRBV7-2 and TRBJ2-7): GAGVSQSPSNKVTEKGKDVELRCDPISGHTALYWYRQSLGQGLEFLIYFQGNSAPDKSGLPSDRFSAERTGGSVSTLTIQRTQQEDSAVYLCASSWGLGASYEQYFGPGTRLTVT.

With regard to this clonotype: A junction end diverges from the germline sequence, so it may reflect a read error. The CDR3 sequence: CSAHRGLMTHSPLHF. CDR3 coding DNA: TGCAGTGCCCACAGGGGGCTTATGACTCATTCGCCCCTCCACTTT. This chain connects TRBV20-1 to TRBJ1-6, with TRBD1 identical over 9 bases. The germline CDR1 and CDR2 sequences are DFQATT and SNEGSKA (reference sequence). The CDR3 runs to 15 residues.

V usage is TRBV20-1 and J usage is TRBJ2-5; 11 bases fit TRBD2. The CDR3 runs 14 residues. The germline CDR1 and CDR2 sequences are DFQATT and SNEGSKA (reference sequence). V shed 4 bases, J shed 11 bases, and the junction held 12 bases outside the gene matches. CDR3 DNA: TGCAGTGCTACCGGGACTAGCGGAAGCAATGAGCAGTACTTC. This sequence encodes CSATGTSGSNEQYF.

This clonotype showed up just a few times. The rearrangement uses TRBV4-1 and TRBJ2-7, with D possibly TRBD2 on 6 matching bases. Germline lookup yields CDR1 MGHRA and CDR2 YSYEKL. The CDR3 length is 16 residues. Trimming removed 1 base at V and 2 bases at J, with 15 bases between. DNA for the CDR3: TGCGCCAGCAGCCAAGCTCCCGGGACTGTTACCTACGAGCAGTACTTC. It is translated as CASSQAPGTVTYEQYF.

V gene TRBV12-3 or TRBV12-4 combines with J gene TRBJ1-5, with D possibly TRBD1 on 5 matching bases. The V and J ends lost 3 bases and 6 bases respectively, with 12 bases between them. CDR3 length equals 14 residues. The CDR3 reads CASSFQGTAQPQHF. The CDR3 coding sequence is TGTGCCAGCAGTTTTCAGGGTACGGCTCAGCCCCAGCATTTT.